Listed below are T cell receptor beta chains from one sample, sequenced in a study of immune evolution from preneoplasia to lung adenocarcinoma. Data came from immunoSEQ multiplex PCR; TCRdb stores just in-frame clones and leaves some out. The sample has under 15,000 clones, over 65% seen once. Sequenced sample: FFPE tissue from an adenomatous hyperplasia lung lesion. The receptor set was obtained from a person between 50 and 70 years old with lung adenocarcinoma. CDR3s include the opening cysteine and the closing phenylalanine or tryptophan. A D gene is named only where the DNA matches it firmly.

>TRBJ2-3|TRBD2|TRBV7-3
CASSSGLAGRAADTQYF
>TRBJ2-2|-|TRBV21-1
CASSKTGGRDTGELFF
>TRBJ2-5|-|TRBV21-1
CASSKVWRGGGHQETQYF
>TRBJ2-1|-|TRBV11-2
CASSLVGQNEQFF
>TRBJ2-5|TRBD2|TRBV5-1
CASSLGASGSWETQYF
>TRBJ2-5|-|TRBV7-6
CASSPRDGQETQYF
>TRBJ2-6|-|TRBV5-5
CASSLQTGSGANVLTF
>TRBJ2-3|-|TRBV19
CATRQPGTDTQYF
>TRBJ1-1|TRBD1|TRBV5-1
CASSLLTGTGAEAFF
>TRBJ2-7|-|TRBV21-1
CASSKALGFPREQYF
>TRBJ2-2|-|TRBV27
CASSLPRIPGTGELFF
>TRBJ1-1|TRBD1|TRBV30
CAWSPKTGQGATEAFF
>TRBJ1-2|TRBD1|TRBV9
CASSVAGGGYTF
>TRBJ2-7|-|TRBV14
CASSQTLHEQYF
>TRBJ1-5|-|TRBV19
CASSISESQNQPQHF
>TRBJ1-4|TRBD1|TRBV5-1
CASSLASTGDQKLFF
>TRBJ2-1|TRBD2|TRBV19
CASMGLAGGNYNEQFF
>TRBJ1-1|-|TRBV5-4
CASKIYGRTNTEAFF
>TRBJ2-7|TRBD2|TRBV6-6
CASSYSYPGGPYEQYF
>TRBJ2-3|-|TRBV7-9
CASPKEGPAWDTQYF
>TRBJ2-6|-|TRBV2
CASTIPSGANVLTF
>TRBJ2-5|-|TRBV11-1
CASSFSGNQETQYF
>TRBJ1-5|-|TRBV27
CASSFGGNNQPQHF
>TRBJ2-5|-|TRBV9
CASSVEPGARETQYF
>TRBJ1-5|-|TRBV4-1
CASSQVRGSNQPQHF
>TRBJ2-1|-|TRBV28
CASSLWDSWNPAGDEQFF
>TRBJ2-1|-|TRBV15
CATSRTPGEREQFF
>TRBJ2-7|-|TRBV28
CASSYQIYEQYF
>TRBJ2-7|-|TRBV6-1
CASSPTGPYEQYF
>TRBJ1-3|-|TRBV11-2
CASSSSASGNTIYF
>TRBJ1-1|-|TRBV5-8
CASSLDRVTEAFF
>TRBJ2-7|-|TRBV10-3
CAISEGVRTYEQYF
>TRBJ1-4|-|TRBV6-5
CASTDRRREKLFF
>TRBJ2-3|TRBD2|TRBV10-1
CASSEGAGADTQYF
>TRBJ1-1|-|TRBV9
CASSVGTGLNTEAFF
>TRBJ1-5|-|TRBV28
CASSPYFPGIQPQHF
>TRBJ2-7|TRBD2|TRBV2
CASSEALSGRALEYEQYF
>TRBJ1-2|-|TRBV27
CASSSRGVDGYTF
>TRBJ1-4|-|TRBV5-1
CASSGGGTNEKLFF
>TRBJ1-2|-|TRBV28
CASSWGFSYGYTF
>TRBJ1-5|-|TRBV2
CASSDSSSPYQPQHF
>TRBJ2-1|TRBD2|TRBV7-8
CASSKLAGGPEFF
>TRBJ2-7|-|TRBV6-5
CASSRQSQYEQYF
>TRBJ2-7|TRBD2|TRBV27
CASKPGLASYEQYF
>TRBJ2-3|-|TRBV7-2
CASSLVGGPISDTQYF
>TRBJ2-7|-|TRBV25-1
CATHGSHEQYF
>TRBJ2-7|-|TRBV11-3
CASRAGYEQYF
>TRBJ1-1|-|TRBV5-3
CARSRDPGSTSTNTEAFF
>TRBJ2-6|-|TRBV11-2
CASSLGTGRGANVLTF
>TRBJ1-4|TRBD1|TRBV5-1
CASSLDGTGSGTEKLFF
>TRBJ1-1|-|TRBV30
CAWSRTLERNTEAFF
>TRBJ1-2|-|TRBV2
CASRREDGNYGYTF
>TRBJ2-2|-|TRBV27
CASSIQDKLPAGELFF
>TRBJ2-1|TRBD2|TRBV11-3
CASSLGAVAGGVEQFF
>TRBJ2-3|TRBD2|TRBV4-2
CASSQVGASGGNTQYF
>TRBJ1-2|TRBD1|TRBV19
CASSRQGVGYGYTF